One sample yielded the 13 T cell receptor beta chains listed below, sequenced in a study of T cells in localized non-small cell lung cancer. Here immunoSEQ multiplex PCR was the method, and the copy in TCRdb shows in-frame clones only, minus some. The profile shows over a thousand clones, 25% of them singletons. The sequenced sample was lung tumor tissue, obtained before any cancer treatment. These receptors originate from a male donor at least 60 years old with stage I squamous cell lung carcinoma.

The gene calls are TRBV5-1 and TRBJ1-4; perhaps TRBD1 as D (5 bases). Between the trimmed V and J ends, which lost 4 bases and 0 bases, there was a span of 10 bases. Germline V gives CDR1 SGHRS, CDR2 YFSETQ. This CDR3 comprises 15 residues. Written as DNA, the CDR3 is TGCGCCAGCAGCGGACAACTTGCAACTAATGAAAAACTGTTTTTT. Translation gives CASSGQLATNEKLFF.

The chain links TRBV6-8 to TRBJ2-7; TRBD2 aligns across 8 bases. The germline CDR1 and CDR2 sequences are MNHGY and SAAAGT. V lost 4 bases to trimming and J lost 2 bases; unmatched junction nucleotides: 4. The CDR3 has 14 residues. The CDR3 loop reads CASSFRGGPYEQYF. Here the CDR3 DNA reads TGTGCCAGCAGTTTCCGGGGGGGCCCCTACGAGCAGTACTTC.

This chain connects TRBV15 to TRBJ1-2; D gene ambiguous. V lost 1 base, J lost 8 bases, and 14 bases lay in between. The germline V gene has CDR1 LNHNV and CDR2 YYDKDF (reference sequence). This CDR3 comprises 14 residues. CDR3 DNA: TGTGCCACCAGCAGAGGTCGGCAGGACGGGGGCTACACCTTC. Amino acids: CATSRGRQDGGYTF.

The genes are TRBV9 and TRBJ1-5; D unclear. V was cut by 5 bases and J by 0 bases, with 12 bases left in between. Germline CDR1 and CDR2: SGDLS and YYNGEE. CDR3 length: 15 residues. This chain's CDR3 is CASSGNTYSNQPQHF. In DNA form, the CDR3 reads TGTGCCAGCAGTGGGAACACTTATAGCAATCAGCCCCAGCATTTT.

V and J are TRBV11-3 and TRBJ1-6; the match to TRBD1 covers 8 bases. The V gene's germline CDR1 is SGHNT and CDR2 YENEEA. V lost 4 bases and J lost 11; bases outside the gene matches: 7. The CDR3 is made up of 14 amino acids. CDR3 sequence (DNA): TGTGCCAGCAGCTCACAGGGGGGTTTGACACCCCTCCACTTT. It specifies CASSSQGGLTPLHF.

In this sample, this clone is medium-sized. The chain employs TRBV9 and TRBJ1-5; the D is unclear. Germline V gives CDR1 SGDLS, CDR2 YYNGEE. The CDR3 has 15 residues. Trimming pared 5 bases from V and 3 bases from J, leaving 15 bases between. The CDR3 loop is CASSEEAGYNQPQHF. CDR3 DNA: TGTGCCAGCAGTGAAGAGGCCGGATACAATCAGCCCCAGCATTTT.

The V and J genes are TRBV18 and TRBJ2-5; D gene unclear. Germline-derived CDR1 and CDR2 are KGHSH and LQKENI. V was clipped by 4 bases and J by 4 bases, with 7 bases between them. The CDR3 length is 12 residues. The DNA for the CDR3 is TGTGCCAGCTCACTATTCAGAGAGACCCAGTACTTC. Protein product: CASSLFRETQYF.

The chain has TRBV19 and TRBJ2-2, with D unresolved. Germline values: CDR1 LNHDA, CDR2 SQIVND (reference sequence). The CDR3 has 14 amino acids. Between the trimmed V and J ends, which lost 3 bases and 0 bases, there was a span of 5 bases. CDR3: CASSMDANTGELFF. The CDR3 DNA reads as TGTGCCAGTAGTATGGACGCGAACACCGGGGAGCTGTTTTTT.

This chain connects TRBV29-1 to TRBJ2-3; 8 positions agree with TRBD2. This CDR3 is built from 13 residues. Per germline, CDR1 SQVTM and CDR2 ANQGSEA. Trimming took 5 bases from V and 6 from J; bases not matched to a gene: 7. CDR3 DNA: TGCAGCGTTTTGAGCGGGGGACACGATACGCAGTATTTT. Amino acid sequence: CSVLSGGHDTQYF.

V usage is TRBV30 and J usage is TRBJ2-7, with D possibly being TRBD2 (5 bases). The V gene's germline CDR1 is GTSNPN and CDR2 SVGIG (reference sequence). V lost 0 bases and J lost 3, with 9 bases in between. This CDR3 has 13 residues. The CDR3 DNA reads as TGTGCCTGGAGTGTAGGCCGGGGCTACGAGCAGTACTTC. As protein: CAWSVGRGYEQYF.

Judged by abundance, this clone is medium-sized. This chain uses TRBV11-3 with TRBJ1-2; possible D gene TRBD1, 5 bases. The length of the CDR3 is 15 residues. V was trimmed by 2 bases and J by 8 bases, leaving 18 bases between them. Looked up from germline, CDR1 is SGHNT and CDR2 is YENEEA. The CDR3 is CASSLSFGGVSGYTF. The DNA of the CDR3 is TGTGCCAGCAGCTTAAGCTTTGGAGGGGTCAGCGGCTACACCTTC.

This sequence joins TRBV11-3 and TRBJ2-1; D uncertain. Trimming removed 4 bases at V and 3 bases at J, with 13 bases between. This CDR3 has 15 residues. CDR1 and CDR2 from the germline V gene are SGHNT and YENEEA. The CDR3, as DNA: TGTGCCAGCAGCTCCTACCTAGGAGTCTACAATGAGCAGTTCTTC. Amino acids: CASSSYLGVYNEQFF.

This clone is categorized as large. CDR3 sequence (DNA): TGTGCCAGCAGTTACTCGTCAGGGGAAATCTACAATGAGCAGTTCTTC. Its translation is CASSYSSGEIYNEQFF. V usage is TRBV6-8 and J usage is TRBJ2-1, with D perhaps matching TRBD1 (6 bases). Germline V gene sequence: CDR1 MNHGY, CDR2 SAAAGT. There are 16 residues in the CDR3. Trimming took off 0 bases at V and 3 bases at J, with 12 bases between the two ends.